The rows below give T cell receptor beta chains drawn from one sample of a study of T cell repertoires in cytomegalovirus infection. MiXCR was run by TCRdb on the reads, yielding one entry per CDR3 protein. The repertoire includes around 74,000 distinct CDR3 sequences, around 3.5% of them detected once, and under 6% sits in the top ten. The sample comprised PBMCs. These receptor sequences come from a human donor in good health (CMV status not recorded). Some clones in this sample may be carry-over from other donors' samples. CDR3s include the opening cysteine and the closing phenylalanine or tryptophan. The D gene is left open where the match is weak. A clone size is listed for some rows: how often the clone was seen (once, few, many), or a class if it is expanded.

V gene: TRBV7-2
J gene: TRBJ2-5
clone size: many
D gene: TRBD1
CDR3 DNA: TGTGCCAGCAGCTCCCAGTGGGGGACAGTCGAGACCCAGTACTTC
CDR3 protein: CASSSQWGTVETQYF

V gene: TRBV7-2
J gene: TRBJ1-1
clone size: many
D gene: TRBD1
CDR3 DNA: TGTGCCAGCAGTCAGGACAGGTCCCTGTTCTACACTGAAGCTTTCTTT
CDR3 protein: CASSQDRSLFYTEAFF

V gene: TRBV12-3/TRBV12-4
J gene: TRBJ1-6
clone size: many
D gene: .
CDR3 DNA: TGTGCCAGCAGTATAACCGGGGGTAATTCACCCCTCCACTTT
CDR3 protein: CASSITGGNSPLHF

V gene: TRBV24-1
J gene: TRBJ2-5
clone size: many
D gene: .
CDR3 DNA: TGTGCCACCAGTGACCGCACCCAGATAACCCAAGAGACCCAGTACTTC
CDR3 protein: CATSDRTQITQETQYF

V gene: TRBV28
J gene: TRBJ1-5
clone size: many
D gene: TRBD1
CDR3 DNA: TGTGCCAGCAGGCCAGGGGGCGGAGGCCAGCCCCAGCATTTT
CDR3 protein: CASRPGGGGQPQHF

V gene: TRBV10-3
J gene: TRBJ1-2
clone size: many
D gene: TRBD1
CDR3 DNA: TGTGCCATCAGCCGCATGACAGGGGACGGCTACACCTTC
CDR3 protein: CAISRMTGDGYTF

V gene: TRBV11-2
J gene: TRBJ2-5
clone size: many
D gene: .
CDR3 DNA: TGTGCCAGCAGCTTAGAACTGAGGGGAGAGACCCAGTACTTC
CDR3 protein: CASSLELRGETQYF

V gene: TRBV7-2
J gene: TRBJ1-2
clone size: many
D gene: .
CDR3 DNA: TGTGCCAGCAGCTTAGGCGCGACCCTCTACACCTTC
CDR3 protein: CASSLGATLYTF

V gene: TRBV19
J gene: TRBJ2-1
clone size: many
D gene: .
CDR3 DNA: TGTGCCAGTCGCCAGGGAGGAACCACCAATGAGCAGTTCTTC
CDR3 protein: CASRQGGTTNEQFF

V gene: TRBV20-1
J gene: TRBJ1-1
clone size: many
D gene: TRBD1
CDR3 DNA: TGCAGTGCTAACAGGGGGGATTCGAACACTGAAGCTTTCTTT
CDR3 protein: CSANRGDSNTEAFF

V gene: TRBV4-3
J gene: TRBJ1-1
clone size: many
D gene: .
CDR3 DNA: TGCGCCAGCAGCCAAGTATCCAGGGCGGAAGCTTTCTTT
CDR3 protein: CASSQVSRAEAFF

V gene: TRBV7-8
J gene: TRBJ2-7
clone size: many
D gene: .
CDR3 DNA: TGTGCCAGCAGCTCCCCCGGCTGGGGTGGGGCGGACGAGCAGTACTTC
CDR3 protein: CASSSPGWGGADEQYF

V gene: TRBV7-8
J gene: TRBJ1-5
clone size: many
D gene: .
CDR3 DNA: TGTGCCAGCAGCTTAGCGCGTGCAGGCGGGGCCAAGCGCGGTCAGCCCCAGCATTTT
CDR3 protein: CASSLARAGGAKRGQPQHF

V gene: TRBV5-4
J gene: TRBJ2-7
clone size: many
D gene: .
CDR3 DNA: TGTGCCAGCAGCGTGGACAGAAGGGAAGAGCAGTACTTC
CDR3 protein: CASSVDRREEQYF

V gene: TRBV5-6
J gene: TRBJ1-1
clone size: .
D gene: .
CDR3 DNA: TGTGCCAGCAGCCGATGGTTTGCCACCTACACTGAAGCTTTCTTT
CDR3 protein: CASSRWFATYTEAFF

V gene: TRBV7-2
J gene: TRBJ1-6
clone size: many
D gene: .
CDR3 DNA: TGTGCCAGCAGCTTACAGCCAACGAATTCACCCCTCCACTTT
CDR3 protein: CASSLQPTNSPLHF

V gene: TRBV7-9
J gene: TRBJ1-1
clone size: many
D gene: .
CDR3 DNA: TGTGCCAGCAGCTTAGATTTACCTGAAGCTTTCTTT
CDR3 protein: CASSLDLPEAFF

V gene: TRBV23-1
J gene: TRBJ2-7
clone size: many
D gene: TRBD2
CDR3 DNA: TGCGCCAGCAGTCAATCTGGAGCGGGGAAAATCTACGAGCAGTACTTC
CDR3 protein: CASSQSGAGKIYEQYF

V gene: TRBV7-8
J gene: TRBJ2-7
clone size: many
D gene: .
CDR3 DNA: TGTGCCAGCAGCTTTTTTGGAGGGGACCACGAGCAGTACTTC
CDR3 protein: CASSFFGGDHEQYF

V gene: TRBV12-3/TRBV12-4
J gene: TRBJ1-1
clone size: .
D gene: .
CDR3 DNA: TGTGCCAGCAAGGCAGGGATCTCTTACACTGAAGCTTTCTTT
CDR3 protein: CASKAGISYTEAFF

V gene: TRBV19
J gene: TRBJ2-1
clone size: many
D gene: .
CDR3 DNA: TGTGCCAGTAGTATTGGCAGAAGGTCCTACAATGAGCAGTTCTTC
CDR3 protein: CASSIGRRSYNEQFF

V gene: TRBV4-1
J gene: TRBJ1-1
clone size: many
D gene: .
CDR3 DNA: TGCGCCAGCAGCCAAGAGGTGAAGGGAAACACTGAAGCTTTCTTT
CDR3 protein: CASSQEVKGNTEAFF